The present TCR beta chain was sequenced within a study of T cells in Graves' hyperthyroidism and ophthalmopathy. The TCR beta CDR3 regions underwent amplification using RNA transcripts as the source. RT-PCR in the first round (using the HTBI primer set) targeted the TCR CDR3. One entry per CDR3 protein, called by TCRdb with MiXCR from the multiplex PCR reads. The data contain 500,000 to 800,000 distinct CDR3 sequences, more than 14% of them singletons. V lost 5 bases, J lost 4 bases, and 15 bases lay in between. This CDR3 comprises 15 residues. Germline assignment: CDR1 SQVTM and CDR2 ANQGSEA. Each person with ophthalmopathy scored at least 3 on the Clinical Activity Score, reached NOSPECS grade 4 or higher, and had been ill under 3 months. Extraction of PBMCs used approximately 10 ml of fresh peripheral blood.

The source of this sequence is a woman between 50 and 59 years old with Graves' ophthalmopathy. Sequencing input: blood. The rearrangement uses TRBV29-1 and TRBJ2-6, with D unclear. The CDR3 DNA sequence: TGCAGCGTTCATGGAGACAAAGCCGGGGCCAACGTCCTGACTTTC. It specifies CSVHGDKAGANVLTF.